This TCR beta chain was recorded in a study of human versus mouse CDR3 diversity and MHC coevolution. On this clone: Germline is not matched at one junction end, which may reflect a read error. Other DNA sequences from this sample encode an identical CDR3 as well.

The method was immunoSEQ multiplex PCR; TCRdb's version includes in-frame clones alone and lacks a portion of them. This sample has some 80,000 clones, with approximately 90% found just once. The sequenced material came from naive CD4+ T cells from blood. Subset denoted: CD45RO-negative CD62L-positive naive CD4 T cells. This TCR was recovered from a person aged 25 to 75 in good health.

The CDR3 loop is CASSSRDRATEAFF. The CDR3 DNA follows: TGCGCCAGCAGCTCAAGGGACAGGGCGACTGAAGCTTTCTTT. The V and J genes are TRBV7-9 and TRBJ1-1, with 9 bases matching TRBD1. This CDR3 is built from 14 residues. Germline V gene sequence: CDR1 SEHNR, CDR2 FQNEAQ (reference sequence).